The 21 T cell receptor beta chains below were found in one sample sequenced in a study of blood T cell repertoires in COVID-19. Method: immunoSEQ multiplex PCR; TCRdb's copy keeps in-frame clones and lacks some. The data show tens of thousands of clones, with roughly 90% seen just once and about 9.8% held by the top ten. The material sequenced was peripheral blood. All receptors derive from a human donor in a cohort sampled during active COVID-19.

The chain carries TRBV30 and TRBJ2-7, with a tentative D call TRBD2 (7 bases). The CDR3 has 13 residues. Germline assignment: CDR1 GTSNPN and CDR2 SVGIG (reference sequence). V lost 2 bases and J 6 bases, leaving 14 bases between the germline ends. CDR3 nucleotide sequence: TGTGCCTGGAGTCGGGGGGCCCTATCCGAGCAGTACTTC. Its translation: CAWSRGALSEQYF.

V gene TRBV4-3 combines with J gene TRBJ2-2; 12 positions agree with TRBD2. Germline assignment: CDR1 LGHNA and CDR2 YSLEER. With 5 bases clipped from V and 6 bases from J, the junction kept 13 bases outside the gene matches. This CDR3 has 18 residues. The CDR3 reads CASSTRLAGVLSAGELFF. The CDR3 bases are TGCGCCAGCAGCACCCGACTAGCGGGAGTTCTATCGGCCGGGGAGCTGTTTTTT.

Here the CDR3 reads CASSSHRQASSYEQYF. CDR3 bases: TGTGCCAGCAGCTCACACCGACAGGCCTCCTCCTACGAGCAGTACTTC. The gene calls are TRBV7-2 and TRBJ2-7; TRBD1 is a possible D gene (6 bases). CDR1 is SGHTA, CDR2 FQGNSA, per germline. The CDR3 is 16 amino acids. V lost 4 bases and J 0 bases, leaving 16 bases between the germline ends.

This clone was observed once. The J gene is TRBJ1-6, the V gene TRBV2, with unresolved D. The CDR3 runs 13 residues. Trimming stripped 6 bases from V and 5 bases from J, with 8 bases between. Germline values: CDR1 SNHLY, CDR2 FYNNEI. The CDR3 is CASSYGNNSPLHF. The CDR3 nucleotides read TGTGCCAGCAGCTACGGGAATAATTCACCCCTCCACTTT.

The V gene is TRBV28, the J gene TRBJ2-7, with TRBD2 matching 11 bases. The CDR3 spans 14 residues. The trim removed 4 bases at V and 4 bases at J, leaving 3 bases unmatched. CDR1 MDHEN and CDR2 SYDVKM come from the germline V gene. CDR3 protein: CASSSWTSGYEQYF. For the CDR3, the DNA is TGTGCCAGCAGTTCATGGACTAGCGGGTACGAGCAGTACTTC.

In regard to this clone: Other nucleotide sequences in the sample specify the same CDR3. The chain recombines TRBV19 with TRBJ2-7, with D maybe TRBD1 (6 bases). The V and J ends lost 8 bases and 3 bases respectively, with 14 bases between them. Germline V gene lookup returns CDR1 LNHDA and CDR2 SQIVND (reference sequence). CDR3 length equals 13 residues. Here the CDR3 reads CASSPGQDYEQYF. The CDR3 nucleotides are TGTGCCAGTTCGCCGGGACAAGACTACGAGCAGTACTTC. Full variable domain (rest looked up from reference TRBV19 and TRBJ2-7): DGGITQSPKYLFRKEGQNVTLSCEQNLNHDAMYWYRQDPGQGLRLIYYSQIVNDFQKGDIAEGYSVSREKKESFPLTVTSAQKNPTAFYLCASSPGQDYEQYFGPGTRLTVT.

The gene calls are TRBV29-1 and TRBJ2-4, with 7 bases matching TRBD1. CDR3 length: 13 amino acids. Trimming at V came to 2 bases and at J to 7 bases, leaving 5 bases not matched to a gene. Germline V gene data show CDR1 as SQVTM and CDR2 as ANQGSEA. CDR3 in DNA: TGCAGCGTTGAATACAGGGGCCACAACATTCAGTACTTC. Translation gives CSVEYRGHNIQYF. Complete variable domain (other parts from reference TRBV29-1 and TRBJ2-4): SAVISQKPSRDICQRGTSLTIQCQVDSQVTMMFWYRQQPGQSLTLIATANQGSEATYESGFVIDKFPISRPNLTFSTLTVSNMSPEDSSIYLCSVEYRGHNIQYFGAGTRLSVL.

The genes are TRBV28 and TRBJ2-1, with D possibly TRBD1 on 6 matching bases. Germline CDR1 MDHEN, CDR2 SYDVKM. Trimming shortened V by 6 bases and J by 14 bases, and 23 bases separated the two germline ends. CDR3 length: 14 amino acids. The CDR3 here is CASRPPLSGVGEFF. The CDR3 bases are TGTGCCAGCAGGCCGCCTCTCTCAGGGGTGGGAGAGTTCTTC.

DNA of the CDR3: TGTGCCAGCAGCCCATGGACTAGCGCCGGGGAGCTGTTTTTT. Protein: CASSPWTSAGELFF. V and J are TRBV7-3 and TRBJ2-2; 9 bases align to TRBD2. CDR1 and CDR2 from the germline V gene are SGHTA and FQGTGA. CDR3 length equals 14 residues. The trim removed 5 bases at V and 6 bases at J, leaving 4 bases unmatched. Full variable domain (rest looked up from reference TRBV7-3 and TRBJ2-2): GAGVSQTPSNKVTEKGKYVELRCDPISGHTALYWYRQSLGQGPEFLIYFQGTGAADDSGLPNDRFFAVRPEGSVSTLKIQRTERGDSAVYLCASSPWTSAGELFFGEGSRLTVL.

The J gene is TRBJ1-5, the V gene TRBV5-6, with a tentative D call TRBD1 (5 bases). Trimming pared 6 bases from V and 7 bases from J, leaving 23 bases between. Per germline, CDR1 SGHDT and CDR2 YYEEEE. The CDR3 runs to 16 residues. CDR3 nucleotides: TGTGCCAGCACCACCGGCCCCAGGGCGGGAAGGCAGCCCCAGCATTTT. It is translated as CASTTGPRAGRQPQHF.

V gene TRBV7-2 combines with J gene TRBJ1-6; D gene unclear. Germline CDR1 is SGHTA and CDR2 is FQGNSA. Trimming pared 0 bases from V and 5 bases from J, leaving 5 bases between. CDR3 length: 14 amino acids. The CDR3 spells CASSLARNNSPLHF. CDR3 sequence (DNA): TGTGCCAGCAGCTTAGCCAGGAATAATTCACCCCTCCACTTT.

The V call is TRBV7-2, the J call TRBJ1-3; 8 bases are a match to TRBD1. This CDR3 contains 14 residues. The V gene end was trimmed by 1 base and the J gene end by 8 bases; junction bases not matched to a gene: 4. Germline V CDR1 and CDR2: SGHTA, FQGNSA. The CDR3, as DNA: TGTGCCAGCAGCTTAGGGGACAGGACCCACACCATATATTTT. Translation: CASSLGDRTHTIYF.

The gene calls are TRBV6-2 or TRBV6-3 and TRBJ2-6; TRBD1 or TRBD2 may be the D gene (6 bases each). V lost 6 bases, J lost 0 bases, and 15 bases lay in between. Germline V gene data show CDR1 as MNHEY and CDR2 as SVGEGT. The CDR3 covers 17 residues. Written as DNA, the CDR3 is TGTGCCAGCAGCCGGGGGACAAGCTACTCTGGGGCCAACGTCCTGACTTTC. Encoded protein: CASSRGTSYSGANVLTF.

The chain couples TRBV6-9 to TRBJ1-4; unclear D gene. Germline-derived CDR1 and CDR2 are MNHGY and SVAAGI. This CDR3 has 14 amino acids. This CDR3 is CYPQWAATNEKLFF. The CDR3 bases are TGTTACCCTCAATGGGCAGCAACTAATGAAAAACTGTTTTTT.

The chain has TRBV29-1 and TRBJ2-3, with 7 bases fitting TRBD1. V trimming: 3 bases; J trimming: 4 bases; junction bases outside the gene matches: 4. The CDR3 has 13 residues. The germline CDR1 and CDR2 sequences are SQVTM and ANQGSEA. The CDR3 sequence: CSVDPQGPDTQYF. The DNA of the CDR3 is TGCAGCGTTGACCCACAGGGGCCAGATACGCAGTATTTT.

J is TRBJ1-4 and V is TRBV19; D is undetermined. This CDR3 is 14 amino acids long. The germline V and J ends were trimmed by 4 bases and 4 bases, with 10 bases remaining between them. From germline, CDR1 is LNHDA and CDR2 SQIVND (reference sequence). The CDR3 reads CASSKQPNNEKLFF. The CDR3 bases are TGTGCCAGTAGTAAACAGCCGAATAATGAAAAACTGTTTTTT.

The V and J genes are TRBV7-2 and TRBJ2-1; 8 bases are a match to TRBD2. The germline CDR1 and CDR2 sequences are SGHTA and FQGNSA. The CDR3 contains 15 residues. The V gene end was trimmed by 5 bases and the J gene end by 0 bases; junction bases not matched to a gene: 3. The CDR3 spells CASSATSVSYNEQFF. DNA of the CDR3: TGTGCCAGCAGCGCGACTAGCGTCTCCTACAATGAGCAGTTCTTC.

The rearrangement joins TRBV3-1 (or the pseudogene TRBV3-2) to TRBJ1-4; no reliable D call. CDR3 length equals 14 residues. The V gene's germline CDR1 is LGHDT and CDR2 YNNKEL (reference sequence). V shed 2 bases and J shed 4 bases, with 8 bases lying between them. CDR3 DNA sequence: TGTGCCAGCAGCCAATGGCGGTATAATGAAAAACTGTTTTTT. As protein: CASSQWRYNEKLFF.

The genes are TRBV18 and TRBJ2-7; 9 positions agree with TRBD1. V gave up 6 bases and J gave up 4 bases; unmatched junction bases: 7. The germline V gene encodes CDR1 KGHSH and CDR2 LQKENI. The CDR3 loop spans 14 amino acids. CDR3 residues: CASSPGQGFYEQYF. The DNA of the CDR3 is TGTGCCAGCTCGCCGGGACAGGGTTTTTACGAGCAGTACTTC.

J is TRBJ2-2 and V is TRBV2; D might be TRBD2 (6 bases). The V end was cut by 3 bases, the J end by 6 bases, with 11 bases between. CDR3 length: 14 residues. Germline CDR1 is SNHLY and CDR2 is FYNNEI. CDR3 sequence reads: CASSERTISGELFF. The CDR3 nucleotides are TGTGCCAGCAGTGAGCGGACTATTTCCGGGGAGCTGTTTTTT.

The CDR3 bases are TGTGCCAGCAGTTACCCCAAGGGGACTAATGAAAAACTGTTTTTT. Amino acid sequence: CASSYPKGTNEKLFF. V gene TRBV6-6 combines with J gene TRBJ1-4, with D possibly being TRBD1 (5 bases). Trimming removed 2 bases from V and 2 bases from J, with 9 bases in between. Germline V gene data show CDR1 as MNHNY and CDR2 as SVGAGI (reference sequence). The CDR3 is 15 residues long.